This TCR beta chain was recorded in a study of spatial heterogeneity in lung cancer. Stated time point: blood at routine non-recurrence follow-up after resection. One entry per CDR3 protein results from TCRdb running MiXCR on the 5' RACE reads. The sample contains tens of thousands of distinct CDR3 sequences, about 7.6% of which appear only once. Trimming took off 6 bases at V and 0 bases at J, with 12 bases between the two ends. Germline CDR1 SQVTM, CDR2 ANQGSEA. The CDR3 contains 14 residues. This clonotype appeared many times. This specimen consisted of PBMCs, obtained at follow-up. The clonotype originates from a male donor with early-stage non-small cell lung cancer. This sequence joins TRBV29-1 and TRBJ2-4, with D tentatively TRBD1 (7 bases). The CDR3 loop reads CSVGGQLAKNIQYF. The CDR3 DNA is TGCAGCGTGGGGGGACAGTTAGCCAAAAACATTCAGTACTTC.